The rows below give T cell receptor beta chains drawn from one sample of a study of blood T cell repertoires in COVID-19. Here immunoSEQ multiplex PCR was the method, and the copy in TCRdb shows in-frame clones only, minus some. The sample contains about 95,000 clones, about four fifths of which appear only once. The sequenced material came from peripheral blood. All receptors derive from a human donor in a cohort sampled during active COVID-19. Each CDR3 is given with its conserved first and last residue. Fields, in order: J gene, V gene, D gene, clone size, CDR3 protein, CDR3 DNA. D genes are given only for firm matches. A row's size may be missing; if present it is once, few, many or a size class.

TRBJ2-7,TRBV6-5,.,.,CASSYAPGNYEQYF,TGTGCCAGCAGTTACGCCCCAGGGAACTACGAGCAGTACTTC
TRBJ2-2,TRBV6-5,.,.,CASSFEGANTGELFF,TGTGCCAGCAGTTTTGAGGGGGCGAACACCGGGGAGCTGTTTTTT
TRBJ2-3,TRBV28,.,.,CASSSGHSRTTDTQYF,TGTGCCAGCAGTTCGGGACACTCTAGGACCACAGATACGCAGTATTTT
TRBJ2-7,TRBV5-1,.,.,CASSWDSAWEQYF,TGCGCCAGCAGCTGGGACTCAGCGTGGGAGCAGTACTTC
TRBJ1-6,TRBV14,.,.,CASSPLANSPLHF,TGTGCCAGCAGCCCACTAGCGAATTCACCCCTCCACTTT
TRBJ2-2,TRBV7-7,.,.,CASSDVRGTTGELFF,TGTGCTAGCAGCGACGTTAGGGGGACCACCGGGGAGCTGTTTTTT
TRBJ2-1,TRBV25-1,TRBD1,.,CASSPSLGTGTYNEQFF,TGTGCCAGCAGTCCTAGCTTAGGGACAGGGACCTACAATGAGCAGTTCTTC
TRBJ2-2,TRBV28,.,.,CASRPPVVAGELFF,TGTGCCAGCAGGCCCCCCGTAGTAGCCGGGGAGCTGTTTTTT
TRBJ1-1,TRBV5-1,.,.,CASSPQGGNTEAFF,TGCGCCAGCAGCCCACAGGGCGGGAACACTGAAGCTTTCTTT
TRBJ2-7,TRBV3-1/TRBV3-2,TRBD1,once,CASSGQGAYEQYF,TGTGCCAGCAGCGGACAGGGGGCCTACGAGCAGTACTTC
TRBJ1-1,TRBV7-9,.,.,CASSLVSRVGGGEAFF,TGTGCCAGCAGCTTAGTCAGTCGTGTTGGGGGAGGTGAAGCTTTCTTT
TRBJ1-4,TRBV6-5,.,.,CASSTGNEKLFF,TGTGCCAGCAGTACAGGGAATGAAAAACTGTTTTTT
TRBJ2-1,TRBV28,.,.,CASSRGPHNEQFF,TGTGCCAGCAGCCGTGGGCCGCACAATGAGCAGTTCTTC
TRBJ1-5,TRBV6-5,TRBD1,.,CASTGTGRGNQPQHF,TGTGCCAGCACTGGGACAGGGAGGGGCAATCAGCCCCAGCATTTT
TRBJ1-2,TRBV5-1,TRBD1,.,CASSLGQGAYGYTF,TGCGCCAGCAGCTTAGGACAGGGGGCTTATGGCTACACCTTC
TRBJ1-1,TRBV12-5,.,.,CASGLVVQGFTEAFF,TGTGCTAGTGGTTTGGTAGTCCAGGGGTTCACTGAAGCTTTCTTT
TRBJ2-2,TRBV3-1/TRBV3-2,TRBD1,.,CASTGASNTGELFF,TGTGCCTCAACAGGGGCCTCGAACACCGGGGAGCTGTTTTTT
TRBJ2-7,TRBV5-1,TRBD2,.,CASSPNGGESVYEQYF,TGCGCCAGCAGCCCAAACGGGGGGGAAAGCGTCTACGAGCAGTACTTC
TRBJ2-1,TRBV7-8,TRBD2,.,CASSKTSGRSDEQFF,TGTGCCAGCAGCAAAACTAGCGGGAGAAGCGATGAGCAGTTCTTC
TRBJ2-7,TRBV6-2/TRBV6-3,.,.,CASSLRYEQYF,TGTGCCAGCAGCCTCCGCTACGAGCAGTACTTC
TRBJ2-7,TRBV6-2/TRBV6-3,TRBD1,few,CASRPSGRGSYEQYF,TGTGCCAGCAGACCTTCAGGCAGGGGGTCCTACGAGCAGTACTTC
TRBJ2-7,TRBV25-1,TRBD1,.,CASSPTGGSSYEQYF,TGTGCCAGCAGTCCGACAGGGGGCAGTTCCTACGAGCAGTACTTC
TRBJ2-7,TRBV19,.,.,CASSIANTPYEQYF,TGTGCCAGTAGTATAGCGAACACCCCTTACGAGCAGTACTTC
TRBJ2-7,TRBV28,TRBD1,once,CASREIGTGKHEQYF,TGTGCCAGCAGGGAGATAGGGACAGGGAAACACGAGCAGTACTTC
TRBJ2-1,TRBV11-2,TRBD2,.,CASSLRGLAGGSWGNEQFF,TGTGCCAGCAGCTTAAGGGGACTAGCGGGAGGTTCCTGGGGGAATGAGCAGTTCTTC
TRBJ2-7,TRBV2,TRBD1,.,CASSRTGSSYEQYF,TGTGCCAGCAGTCGGACAGGGAGCTCCTACGAGCAGTACTTC
TRBJ2-7,TRBV7-2,.,many,CASSFPAYEQYF,TGTGCCAGCAGCTTCCCTGCCTACGAGCAGTACTTC
TRBJ1-1,TRBV3-1/TRBV3-2,.,once,CASSPFEGGTAEAFF,TGTGCCAGCAGCCCCTTTGAGGGTGGAACGGCTGAAGCTTTCTTT
TRBJ1-1,TRBV18,.,.,CASSPIVGRVNTEAFF,TGTGCCAGCTCACCTATCGTCGGCAGGGTAAACACTGAAGCTTTCTTT
TRBJ2-7,TRBV28,.,.,CASSPYSYEQYF,TGTGCCAGCAGTCCCTACTCCTACGAGCAGTACTTC
TRBJ2-7,TRBV29-1,TRBD1,.,CSATGAPSYEQYF,TGCAGCGCGACAGGGGCCCCTTCCTACGAGCAGTACTTC
TRBJ2-2,TRBV9,TRBD2,.,CASSVDQTSGNTGELFF,TGTGCCAGCAGCGTAGACCAAACTAGCGGGAACACCGGGGAGCTGTTTTTT
TRBJ1-5,TRBV16,TRBD1,.,CASSQPRGQVGYSNQPQHF,TGTGCCAGCAGCCAGCCCCGCGGACAGGTGGGTTATAGCAATCAGCCCCAGCATTTT
TRBJ1-6,TRBV6-5,TRBD1,.,CASARTGGNSPLHF,TGTGCCAGCGCCAGGACAGGGGGCAATTCACCCCTCCACTTT
TRBJ2-2,TRBV5-1,TRBD2,.,CASSLILAGDTGELFF,TGCGCCAGCAGCTTGATACTAGCGGGAGATACCGGGGAGCTGTTTTTT
TRBJ2-7,TRBV6-5,TRBD1,.,CASSYADRGGEQYF,TGTGCCAGCAGTTACGCGGACAGGGGAGGCGAGCAGTACTTC
TRBJ2-1,TRBV6-2/TRBV6-3,TRBD1,.,CASSPRGTGLNNEQFF,TGTGCCAGCAGCCCTCGGGGGACAGGGCTTAACAATGAGCAGTTCTTC
TRBJ2-6,TRBV7-2,.,.,CASSSSGSGANVLTF,TGTGCCAGCAGCTCGAGCGGTTCTGGGGCCAACGTCCTGACTTTC
TRBJ2-2,TRBV19,TRBD1,once,CASSTQGANTGELFF,TGTGCCAGTAGTACACAGGGGGCGAACACCGGGGAGCTGTTTTTT
TRBJ2-3,TRBV6-4,TRBD1,.,CASRLGQGSTDTQYF,TGTGCCAGTAGACTAGGACAGGGCAGCACAGATACGCAGTATTTT
TRBJ2-7,TRBV6-5,.,.,CASSRGTDQSYEQYF,TGTGCCAGCAGTCGGGGGACTGATCAGTCCTACGAGCAGTACTTC
TRBJ1-3,TRBV7-6,.,.,CASSLRKNRDTIYF,TGTGCCAGCAGCTTAAGAAAAAACAGAGACACCATATATTTT
TRBJ2-5,TRBV6-4,TRBD1,.,CASSRDRQETQYF,TGTGCCAGCAGTAGGGACAGACAAGAGACCCAGTACTTC
TRBJ2-4,TRBV27,TRBD2,.,CASSLQQILAGNIQYF,TGTGCCAGCAGTTTACAGCAAATCCTAGCGGGGAACATTCAGTACTTC
TRBJ2-2,TRBV28,.,.,CASSSTLGLAIRTGELFF,TGTGCCAGCAGTTCAACTCTCGGGCTAGCAATTAGGACCGGGGAGCTGTTTTTT
TRBJ2-7,TRBV27,TRBD1,.,CASRTGQSYYEQYF,TGTGCCAGCAGGACGGGACAGTCCTACTACGAGCAGTACTTC
TRBJ2-7,TRBV3-1/TRBV3-2,.,.,CASTLSYKFYEQYF,TGTGCCAGCACCCTTAGCTACAAGTTCTACGAGCAGTACTTC
TRBJ2-7,TRBV5-1,.,.,CASSLVQSGSSYEQYF,TGCGCCAGCAGCTTGGTCCAGTCAGGAAGCTCCTACGAGCAGTACTTC
TRBJ2-7,TRBV24-1,.,.,CATSGRGSYEQYF,TGTGCCACCAGTGGTAGGGGGTCCTACGAGCAGTACTTC
TRBJ2-5,TRBV18,TRBD2,.,CASSLLTSGREKGETQYF,TGTGCCAGCTCACTCTTGACTAGCGGGAGGGAAAAAGGAGAGACCCAGTACTTC